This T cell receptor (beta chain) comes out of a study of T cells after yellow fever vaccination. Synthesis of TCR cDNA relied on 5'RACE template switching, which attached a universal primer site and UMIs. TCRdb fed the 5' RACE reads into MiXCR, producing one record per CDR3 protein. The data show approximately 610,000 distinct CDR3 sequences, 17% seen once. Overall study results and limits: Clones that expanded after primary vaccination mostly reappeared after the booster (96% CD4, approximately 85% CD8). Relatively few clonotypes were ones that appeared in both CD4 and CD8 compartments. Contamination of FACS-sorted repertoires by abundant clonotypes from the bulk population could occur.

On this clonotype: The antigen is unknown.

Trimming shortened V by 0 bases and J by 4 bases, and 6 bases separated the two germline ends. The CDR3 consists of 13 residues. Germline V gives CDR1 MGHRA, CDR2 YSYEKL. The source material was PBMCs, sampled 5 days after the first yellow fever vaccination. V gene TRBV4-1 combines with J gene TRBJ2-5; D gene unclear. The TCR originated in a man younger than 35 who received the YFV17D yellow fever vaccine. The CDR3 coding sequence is TGCGCCAGCAGCCAAGATGGGGTAGAGACCCAGTACTTC. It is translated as CASSQDGVETQYF.